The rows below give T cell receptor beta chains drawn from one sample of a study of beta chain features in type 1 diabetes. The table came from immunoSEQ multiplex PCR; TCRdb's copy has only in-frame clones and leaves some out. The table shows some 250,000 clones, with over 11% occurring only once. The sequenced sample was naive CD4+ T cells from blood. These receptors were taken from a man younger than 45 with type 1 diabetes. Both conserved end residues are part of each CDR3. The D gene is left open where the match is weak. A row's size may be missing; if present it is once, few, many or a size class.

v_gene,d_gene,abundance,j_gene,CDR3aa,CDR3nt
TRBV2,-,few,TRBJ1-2,CASSLRKFEGDYYGGYTF,TGTGCCAGCAGTCTAAGGAAGTTTGAGGGAGATTACTATGGCGGCTACACCTTC
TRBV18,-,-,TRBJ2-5,CASSTDGIKQETQYF,TGTGCCAGCTCAACAGACGGGATTAAACAAGAGACCCAGTACTTC
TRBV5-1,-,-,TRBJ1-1,CASSLENRVSEAFF,TGCGCCAGCAGCTTAGAAAACAGGGTCTCTGAAGCTTTCTTT
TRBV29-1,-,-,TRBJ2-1,CSVETGKEQFF,TGCAGCGTTGAAACGGGAAAGGAGCAGTTCTTC
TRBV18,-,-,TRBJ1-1,CASSRNSPGGAEAFF,TGTGCCAGCTCACGCAACAGCCCCGGGGGTGCTGAAGCTTTCTTT
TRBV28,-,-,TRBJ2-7,CASSFTPDEQYF,TGTGCCAGCAGTTTCACCCCGGACGAGCAGTACTTC
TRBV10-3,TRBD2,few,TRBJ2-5,CAISGLAGGQETQYF,TGTGCCATATCCGGACTAGCGGGAGGCCAAGAGACCCAGTACTTC
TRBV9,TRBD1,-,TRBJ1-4,CASSASTGGKLFF,TGTGCCAGCAGCGCCTCGACAGGGGGAAAACTGTTTTTT
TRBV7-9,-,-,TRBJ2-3,CASTPQVRTDTQYF,TGTGCCAGCACCCCCCAGGTGCGCACAGATACGCAGTATTTT
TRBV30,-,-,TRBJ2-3,CASTEGSTDTQYF,TGTGCCTCGACCGAGGGAAGCACAGATACGCAGTATTTT
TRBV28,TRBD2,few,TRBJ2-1,CASSQLAGATSYNEQFF,TGTGCCAGCAGTCAACTAGCGGGGGCAACCTCCTACAATGAGCAGTTCTTC
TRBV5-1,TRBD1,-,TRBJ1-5,CASSWTGNQPQHF,TGCGCCAGCAGCTGGACAGGGAATCAGCCCCAGCATTTT
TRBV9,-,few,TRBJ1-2,CASSPRQAAYGYTF,TGTGCCAGCAGCCCCCGACAGGCCGCCTATGGCTACACCTTC
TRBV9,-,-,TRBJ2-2,CASSPAGQVTGELFF,TGTGCCAGCAGCCCAGCGGGACAGGTCACCGGGGAGCTGTTTTTT
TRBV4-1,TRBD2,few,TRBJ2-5,CASSQGAAGGQETQYF,TGCGCCAGCAGCCAAGGGGCAGCGGGGGGCCAAGAGACCCAGTACTTC
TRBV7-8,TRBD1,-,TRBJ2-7,CASSQDRERGYEQYF,TGTGCCAGCAGCCAGGACAGGGAAAGGGGCTACGAGCAGTACTTC
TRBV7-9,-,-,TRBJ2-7,CASSARTEAEQYF,TGTGCCAGCAGCGCCCGGACAGAAGCTGAGCAGTACTTC
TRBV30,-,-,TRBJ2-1,CAWSARVGGTYNEQFF,TGTGCCTGGAGTGCAAGGGTGGGCGGGACTTACAATGAGCAGTTCTTC
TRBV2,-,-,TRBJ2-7,CASRESWFTYEQYF,TGTGCCAGCAGGGAGTCGTGGTTTACCTACGAGCAGTACTTC
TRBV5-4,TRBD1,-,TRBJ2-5,CASSPRTGAETQYF,TGTGCCAGCAGCCCCAGGACAGGGGCAGAGACCCAGTACTTC
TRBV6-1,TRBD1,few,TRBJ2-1,CASSPTGLLSNEQFF,TGTGCCAGCAGCCCGACAGGGCTCCTGAGCAATGAGCAGTTCTTC
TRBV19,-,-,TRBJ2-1,CASSPSRVGSDEQFF,TGTGCCAGTAGTCCCAGCCGGGTGGGTTCGGATGAGCAGTTCTTC